This entry is about one T cell receptor beta chain. Original methodology: Estimated nucleated cell counts came from reference gene primer amplification. Libraries were prepared by immunoSEQ multiplex PCR; TCRdb keeps only in-frame clonotypes and omits some of them. The DNA gave D and trimming, while V, J and clone size come from that table. Found here are about 88,000 clones, about 90% of them singletons; the top ten hold around 2%. The trim removed 3 bases at V and 7 bases at J, leaving 15 bases unmatched. Germline assignment: CDR1 SGHRS and CDR2 YFSETQ. The CDR3 extends over 17 amino acids. The sample originates from a study of blood T cell repertoires in COVID-19. The wider study: COVID-19 samples collected from the United States, Italy and Spain covered acute and convalescent phases. PBMCs, B-cell-depleted T cells, or T cells were the source of the cDNA or gDNA that made up the material.

The source material was peripheral blood. The source is a human donor with active COVID-19. The donor label of this sample is uncertain. V gene TRBV5-1 combines with J gene TRBJ2-5; 10 bases line up with TRBD2. CDR3 nucleotide sequence: TGCGCCAGCAGCTCCGATCTAGCGGGGGAACCTGTAGGGACCCAGTACTTC. Translated: CASSSDLAGEPVGTQYF.